This T cell receptor beta chain was identified during a study of T-cell memory formation after mild COVID-19. This clonotype was seen a few times. What it binds is not known. TCRdb recomputed calls from the 5' RACE reads with MiXCR, one row per CDR3 protein. There are about 290,000 distinct CDR3 sequences in the sample; 15% to 20% occur only once, and 22% lies in the top ten. Study-level points and caveats: The study detected some responding clones in pre-infection memory, suggesting cross-reactive memory joined.

The CDR3 covers 17 residues. Germline lookup yields CDR1 SGHKS and CDR2 YYEKEE (reference sequence). Trimming pared 4 bases from V and 5 bases from J, leaving 24 bases between. The specimen was PBMCs or a T cell subset sorted from them (not recorded which). V usage is TRBV5-5 and J usage is TRBJ1-1; tentative D call: TRBD1 (6 bases). The sequence was collected from a man aged 18 to 29 who had mild COVID-19 (a few samples of this study predate the infection). Cell type and time point are not known. The CDR3, as DNA: TGTGCCAGCAGCGGGGGGACACGGGGAAGATCAGAGACTGAAGCTTTCTTT. Amino acids: CASSGGTRGRSETEAFF.